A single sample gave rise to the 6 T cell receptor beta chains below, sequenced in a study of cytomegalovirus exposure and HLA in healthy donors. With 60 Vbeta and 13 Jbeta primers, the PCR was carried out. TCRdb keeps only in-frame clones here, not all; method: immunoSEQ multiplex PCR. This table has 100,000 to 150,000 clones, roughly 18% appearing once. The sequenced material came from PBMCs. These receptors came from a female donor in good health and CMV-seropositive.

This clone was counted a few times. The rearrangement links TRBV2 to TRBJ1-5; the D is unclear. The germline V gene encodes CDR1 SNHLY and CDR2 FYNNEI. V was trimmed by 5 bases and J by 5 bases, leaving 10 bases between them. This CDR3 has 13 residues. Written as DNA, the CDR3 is TGTGCCAGCAGTCCTCAGACATATCAGCCCCAGCATTTT. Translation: CASSPQTYQPQHF.

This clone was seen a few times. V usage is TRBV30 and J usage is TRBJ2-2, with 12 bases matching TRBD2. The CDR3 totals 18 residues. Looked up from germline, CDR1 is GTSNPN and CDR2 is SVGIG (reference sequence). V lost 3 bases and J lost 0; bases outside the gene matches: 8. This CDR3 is CAWRRLAGGRANTGELFF. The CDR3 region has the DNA TGTGCCTGGAGGCGGCTAGCGGGGGGGCGAGCGAACACCGGGGAGCTGTTTTTT.

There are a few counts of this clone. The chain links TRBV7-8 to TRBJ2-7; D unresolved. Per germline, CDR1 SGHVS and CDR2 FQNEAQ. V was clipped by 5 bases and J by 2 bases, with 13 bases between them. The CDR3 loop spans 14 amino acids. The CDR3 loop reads CASSVRDKAYEQYF. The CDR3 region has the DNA TGTGCCAGCAGCGTCCGAGACAAAGCCTACGAGCAGTACTTC.

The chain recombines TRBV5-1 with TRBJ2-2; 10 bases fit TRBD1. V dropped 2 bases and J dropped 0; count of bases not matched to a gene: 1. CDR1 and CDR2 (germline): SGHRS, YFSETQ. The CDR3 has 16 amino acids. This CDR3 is CASSLGQGANTGELFF. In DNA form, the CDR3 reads TGCGCCAGCAGCTTAGGACAGGGGGCGAACACCGGGGAGCTGTTTTTT.

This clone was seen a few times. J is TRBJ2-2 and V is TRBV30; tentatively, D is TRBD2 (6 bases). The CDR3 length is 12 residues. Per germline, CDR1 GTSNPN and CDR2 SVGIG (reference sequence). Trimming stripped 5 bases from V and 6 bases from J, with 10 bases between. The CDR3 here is CAWGRPPGELFF. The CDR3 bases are TGTGCCTGGGGGAGGCCCCCCGGGGAGCTGTTTTTT. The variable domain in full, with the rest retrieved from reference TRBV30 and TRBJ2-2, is SQTIHQWPATLVQPVGSPLSLECTVEGTSNPNLYWYRQAAGRGLQLLFYSVGIGQISSEVPQNLSASRPQDRQFILSSKKLLLSDSGFYLCAWGRPPGELFFGEGSRLTVL.

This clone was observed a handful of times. CDR3 nucleotides: TGTGCTAGTGGTTTGGTATTACTCAGGTTAAGAACCCCCTTGGAAGCTTTCTTT. Translated, it gives CASGLVLLRLRTPLEAFF. This rearrangement joins TRBV12-5 to TRBJ1-1; D is ambiguous. V gave up 0 bases and J gave up 8 bases, with 25 bases separating them. There are 18 residues in the CDR3. Germline CDR1 and CDR2: LGHNT and FRNRAP.